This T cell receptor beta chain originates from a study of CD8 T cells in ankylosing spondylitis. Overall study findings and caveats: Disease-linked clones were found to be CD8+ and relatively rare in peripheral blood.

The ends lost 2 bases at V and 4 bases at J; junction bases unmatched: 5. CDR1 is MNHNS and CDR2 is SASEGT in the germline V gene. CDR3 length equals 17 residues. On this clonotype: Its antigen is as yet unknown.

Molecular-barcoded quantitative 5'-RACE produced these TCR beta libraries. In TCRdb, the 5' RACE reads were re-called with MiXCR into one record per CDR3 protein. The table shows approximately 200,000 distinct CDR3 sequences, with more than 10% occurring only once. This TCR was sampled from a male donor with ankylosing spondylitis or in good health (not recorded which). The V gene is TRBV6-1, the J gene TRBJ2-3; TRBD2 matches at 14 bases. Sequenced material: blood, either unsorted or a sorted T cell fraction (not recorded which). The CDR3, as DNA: TGTGCCAGCAGTGAACCGACTAGCGGGGGGGCTTCAGATACGCAGTATTTT. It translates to CASSEPTSGGASDTQYF.